One sample yielded the 14 T cell receptor beta chains listed below, sequenced in a study of cytomegalovirus exposure and HLA in healthy donors. PCR amplification relied on 60 Vbeta primers (plus 13 Jbeta primers). Produced via immunoSEQ multiplex PCR; TCRdb's table is partial and in-frame only. In the table there are approximately 38,000 clones, approximately 82% of which are singletons. Sequencing used PBMCs. Receptor source: a woman aged 18-35 years in good health and CMV-seropositive.

The rearrangement uses TRBV11-2 and TRBJ2-3; TRBD2 is a possible D gene (6 bases). Deletions cut 6 bases from V and 1 base from J, with 20 bases between. The CDR3 contains 17 residues. Germline V lookup: CDR1 SGHAT, CDR2 FQNNGV. The CDR3 sequence: CASRHRSPGLRTDTQYF. The CDR3 DNA reads TGTGCCAGCAGACACCGAAGCCCGGGACTTCGCACAGATACGCAGTATTTT.

This rearrangement joins TRBV18 to TRBJ1-5; TRBD1 aligns across 9 bases. V shed 2 bases and J 3 bases; nucleotides not matched to a gene: 8. Germline values: CDR1 KGHSH, CDR2 LQKENI. This CDR3 spans 17 amino acids. CDR3 coding DNA: TGTGCCAGCTCACCAGTCGGGACAGGGTCCGCCAATCAGCCCCAGCATTTT. Its protein product is CASSPVGTGSANQPQHF.

The V call is TRBV6-9, the J call TRBJ2-4; D perhaps matches TRBD1 (6 bases). CDR3 length: 16 residues. Germline values: CDR1 MNHGY, CDR2 SVAAGI. Trimming pared 9 bases from V and 4 bases from J, leaving 22 bases between. CDR3 sequence (DNA): TGTGCCAGTTCAAACCGGGACAAGGTCCAGAAAAACATTCAGTACTTC. Its protein product is CASSNRDKVQKNIQYF.

This chain joins TRBV7-9 and TRBJ2-7; D ambiguous. The V gene lost 5 bases and the J gene lost 1 base, with 12 bases spanning the gap. Germline assignment: CDR1 SEHNR and CDR2 FQNEAQ (reference sequence). There are 14 residues in the CDR3. The CDR3: CASSPREQSYEQYF. The CDR3 DNA reads as TGTGCCAGCAGCCCTCGAGAGCAATCCTACGAGCAGTACTTC.

The chain carries TRBV9 and TRBJ2-2, with D perhaps matching TRBD1 (6 bases). Germline V CDR1 and CDR2: SGDLS, YYNGEE. Trimming left V 3 bases short and J 3 bases short, with 12 bases between. This CDR3 is built from 15 residues. The CDR3 nucleotides are TGTGCCAGCAGCGGTACCGGGACATACACCGGGGAGCTGTTTTTT. Encoded protein: CASSGTGTYTGELFF.

V usage is TRBV4-3 and J usage is TRBJ1-3, with D possibly matching TRBD1 (5 bases). The germline CDR1 and CDR2 sequences are LGHNA and YSLEER. Between the trimmed V and J ends, which lost 3 bases and 8 bases, there was a span of 14 bases. This CDR3 spans 14 amino acids. CDR3 sequence: CASSHGGDGDTIYF. The CDR3 region has the DNA TGCGCCAGCAGCCACGGAGGGGATGGGGACACCATATATTTT.

The chain has TRBV5-4 and TRBJ1-2, with 9 bases that match TRBD1. Germline V gives CDR1 SGHNT, CDR2 YYREEE (reference sequence). CDR3 length: 15 amino acids. The V and J ends lost 4 bases and 0 bases, in that order; junction bases with no gene match: 4. For the CDR3, the DNA is TGTGCCAGCAGCCCAGGACAGGGGTCTAACTATGGCTACACCTTC. This gives the protein CASSPGQGSNYGYTF.

This clone occurred once. The chain is built from TRBV7-2 and TRBJ2-5, with a weak D call TRBD1 (5 bases). The germline V and J ends were trimmed by 3 bases and 3 bases, with 14 bases remaining between them. Looked up from germline, CDR1 is SGHTA and CDR2 is FQGNSA. The CDR3 extends over 15 amino acids. CDR3 DNA sequence: TGTGCCAGCAGCTTGACCCCTGGGGCAGAAGAGACCCAGTACTTC. Its translation is CASSLTPGAEETQYF.

The genes are TRBV7-9 and TRBJ2-2; D uncertain. This CDR3 region has 15 residues. Trimming took 3 bases from V and 3 from J, leaving 11 bases between them. The germline gives CDR1 SEHNR, CDR2 FQNEAQ (reference sequence). The CDR3 DNA sequence: TGTGCCAGCAGCTTCCTAGGTCCGGACACCGGGGAGCTGTTTTTT. Its protein product is CASSFLGPDTGELFF.

This chain uses TRBV6-6 with TRBJ2-2; 9 bases are shared with TRBD2. CDR3 length: 15 amino acids. Trimming removed 2 bases from V and 7 bases from J; junction bases left unmatched: 5. The germline CDR1 and CDR2 sequences are MNHNY and SVGAGI (reference sequence). CDR3 loop: CASSYAGGLGGELFF. The CDR3 coding sequence is TGTGCCAGCAGTTACGCGGGGGGGTTGGGCGGGGAGCTGTTTTTT.

This sequence joins TRBV12-5 and TRBJ2-5; 9 bases are shared with TRBD2. Germline trimming cut 0 bases from V and 7 bases from J; bases unmatched to any gene: 6. CDR1 and CDR2 from the germline V gene are LGHNT and FRNRAP. This CDR3 contains 15 residues. The CDR3 loop is CASGLVIAGVGTQYF. The CDR3 DNA reads TGTGCTAGTGGTTTGGTAATAGCGGGGGTTGGGACCCAGTACTTC.

The chain joins TRBV11-2 to TRBJ2-1; TRBD1 matches 10 bases. This CDR3 spans 15 amino acids. V lost 5 bases and J lost 8; bases outside the gene matches: 9. The germline CDR1 and CDR2 sequences are SGHAT and FQNNGV. In DNA, the CDR3 is TGTGCCAGCAGCCGTTCGGGGGACAGGGGCCATGAGCAGTTCTTC. Protein: CASSRSGDRGHEQFF. The variable domain in full, completed from reference TRBV11-2 and TRBJ2-1, reads EAGVAQSPRYKIIEKRQSVAFWCNPISGHATLYWYQQILGQGPKLLIQFQNNGVVDDSQLPKDRFSAERLKGVDSTLKIQPAKLEDSAVYLCASSRSGDRGHEQFFGPGTRLTVL.

V and J are TRBV4-3 and TRBJ2-7; a weak D match, TRBD2 (5 bases). CDR3 length: 15 residues. The V gene's germline CDR1 is LGHNA and CDR2 YSLEER. The V end lost 0 bases, the J end lost 2 bases, and 11 bases lay between the germline ends. For the CDR3, the DNA is TGCGCCAGCAGCCAAGATTCCGGAGGCCCCTACGAGCAGTACTTC. This encodes CASSQDSGGPYEQYF.

The chain recombines TRBV6-5 with TRBJ2-2; possibly TRBD1 for D (6 bases). V was pared by 5 bases and J by 13 bases, with 14 bases between. This CDR3 spans 12 amino acids. The germline V gene encodes CDR1 MNHEY and CDR2 SVGAGI. The CDR3 nucleotides are TGTGCCAGCAGTCACCAACAGGGTATGCTGTTTTTT. It yields the protein CASSHQQGMLFF.